The sequence of this TCR beta chain was determined in a study of T cells after yellow fever vaccination. Study conclusions and caveats: There was a small share of clonotypes that showed up in both the CD4 and CD8 compartments. Abundant bulk-population clonotypes could contaminate the FACS-sorted repertoires. Most clones from primary vaccination were detected again post-booster (roughly 96% CD4, about 85% CD8). A weaker secondary response peaked on day 5, the primary on day 15.

From germline, CDR1 is SGHRS and CDR2 YFSETQ. Trimming stripped 0 bases from V and 5 bases from J, with 11 bases between. The CDR3 runs to 14 residues. One entry per CDR3 protein, called by TCRdb with MiXCR from the 5' RACE reads. In the table there are a few hundred thousand distinct CDR3 sequences, around 5.3% of which are singletons. This clonotype was observed a handful of times. Its antigen is undetermined. Sequences were derived from CD4+ T cells sorted from PBMCs, sampled on the day of the yellow fever booster vaccination. The rearrangement links TRBV5-1 to TRBJ2-5, with unresolved D. The source of this sequence is a man younger than 30 who received the YFV17D yellow fever vaccine. The CDR3 DNA reads TGCGCCAGCAGCTTGGACGGGCCCGGGGAGACCCAGTACTTC. Encoded protein: CASSLDGPGETQYF.